The clone carrying this T cell receptor beta chain showed up many times. The antigen remains unidentified. CDR1 and CDR2 (germline): SGHRS, YFSETQ. This CDR3 comprises 15 residues. V shed 5 bases, J shed 3 bases, and the junction held 4 bases outside the gene matches. The entry originates in a study of T cells after yellow fever vaccination. Findings of the study overall: Re-detected after boosting: most primary clones, 96% of CD4 and roughly 88% of CD8.

The 5'RACE template-switching step produced TCR cDNA and added a universal primer site and UMIs. TCRdb re-analysed the 5' RACE reads in MiXCR, keeping a single row per CDR3 protein. This sample has approximately 350,000 distinct CDR3 sequences; 11% occur once, and the top ten carry about 17%. The material was PBMCs, obtained on the day of the first yellow fever vaccination. The chain links TRBV5-1 to TRBJ2-2, with 10 positions matching TRBD1. The sequence was collected from a man aged 18 to 29 who received the YFV17D yellow fever vaccine. In DNA form, the CDR3 reads TGCGCCAGCAGTCTGGACAGGGGGGACACCGGGGAGCTGTTTTTT. Encoded protein: CASSLDRGDTGELFF.